The clone carrying this T cell receptor beta chain was detected many times. Sequencing libraries for TCR beta were prepared with iRepertoire HTBI primers and Arm-PCR of CDR3 regions. TCRdb ran MiXCR on the multiplex PCR reads and lists one entry per CDR3 protein. The sample includes about 530,000 distinct CDR3 sequences, 15% to 20% seen only once; the top ten take about 25%. This CDR3 region has 14 residues. The trim removed 6 bases at V and 2 bases at J, leaving 6 bases unmatched. Per germline, CDR1 DFQATT and CDR2 SNEGSKA (reference sequence). The data are from a study of regulatory T cells in long-lasting Graves disease. Time point specified: newly diagnosed GD, antithyroid drugs for less than 3 months. PBMC RNA served as the TCR library source. The same sample was also studied in work on T cells in Graves' hyperthyroidism and ophthalmopathy. From that study: TCR CDR3 underwent first-round RT-PCR with the HTBI primer set. Median prediction lead before ophthalmopathy onset was around 7 months with the model.

The receptor comes from a woman in her forties or fifties with Graves disease. V is TRBV20-1 and J is TRBJ2-5; TRBD1 aligns across 10 bases. Sample: peripheral blood mononuclear cells (PBMCs), taken at new diagnosis, from a patient treated with antithyroid drugs. The chain's CDR3 is CSATRDRGQETQYF. The CDR3 DNA follows: TGCAGTGCCACTAGGGACAGGGGACAAGAGACCCAGTACTTC.